The present T cell receptor beta chain was sequenced within a study of shared T cell receptors in the human thymus. The J segment lost 5 bases and the V segment lost 0 bases, leaving 13 bases of the junction unmatched. Per the germline V gene, CDR1 is LGHNA and CDR2 is YNFKEQ. This CDR3 has 18 amino acids. Measured with immunoSEQ multiplex PCR; TCRdb has only the in-frame clones, and not every one. The sample shows hundreds of thousands of clones, 80% to 90% of them seen only once. These data were likewise used in another study, on human thymus T cells.

The source material was thymocytes. V gene TRBV4-2 combines with J gene TRBJ1-5; the match to TRBD1 covers 7 bases. This TCR came from a boy under two years old with a congenital heart defect. CDR3 in DNA: TGTGCCAGCAGCCAAGAAATCGCGGGACAGACACGACATCAGCCCCAGCATTTT. Its protein product is CASSQEIAGQTRHQPQHF.